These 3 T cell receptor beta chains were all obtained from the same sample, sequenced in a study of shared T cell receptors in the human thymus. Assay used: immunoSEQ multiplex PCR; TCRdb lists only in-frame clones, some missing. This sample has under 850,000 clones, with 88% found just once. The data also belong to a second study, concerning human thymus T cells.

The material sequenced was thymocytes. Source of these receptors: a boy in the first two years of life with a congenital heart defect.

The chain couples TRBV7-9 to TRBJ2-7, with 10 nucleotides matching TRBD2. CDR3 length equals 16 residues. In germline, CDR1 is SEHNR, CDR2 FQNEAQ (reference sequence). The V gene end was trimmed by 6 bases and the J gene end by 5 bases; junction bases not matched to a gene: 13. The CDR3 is CASSSWSGRGPDEQYF. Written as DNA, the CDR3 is TGTGCCAGCAGTTCATGGAGCGGGAGGGGGCCGGACGAGCAGTACTTC.

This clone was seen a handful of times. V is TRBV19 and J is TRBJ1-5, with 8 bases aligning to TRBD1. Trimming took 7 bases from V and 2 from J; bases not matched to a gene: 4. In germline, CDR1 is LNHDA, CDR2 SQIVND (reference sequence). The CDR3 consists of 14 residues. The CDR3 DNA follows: TGTGCCAGTATTCTGACAGGGGGCAATCAGCCCCAGCATTTT. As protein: CASILTGGNQPQHF. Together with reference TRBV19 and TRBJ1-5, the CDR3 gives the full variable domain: DGGITQSPKYLFRKEGQNVTLSCEQNLNHDAMYWYRQDPGQGLRLIYYSQIVNDFQKGDIAEGYSVSREKKESFPLTVTSAQKNPTAFYLCASILTGGNQPQHFGDGTRLSIL.

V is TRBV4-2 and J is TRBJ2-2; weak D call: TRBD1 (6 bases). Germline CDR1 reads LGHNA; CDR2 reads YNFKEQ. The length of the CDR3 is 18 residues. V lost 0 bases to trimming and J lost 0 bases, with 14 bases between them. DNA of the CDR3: TGTGCCAGCAGCCAAGAAAGGGGGTACCCCGCGAACACCGGGGAGCTGTTTTTT. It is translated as CASSQERGYPANTGELFF.